The rows below give T cell receptor beta chains drawn from one sample of a study of T-cell memory formation after mild COVID-19. TCRdb itself ran the 5' RACE reads through MiXCR, one entry per CDR3 protein. The table records about 400,000 distinct CDR3 sequences, 24% of them present only once. Sequenced sample: PBMCs or a T cell subset sorted from them (not recorded which). The receptors originated from an adult woman who had mild COVID-19 (a few samples of this study predate the infection). Cell type and time point are not known. Both conserved end residues are part of each CDR3. The order of the fields is clone size, V gene, CDR3 length, D gene, J gene, CDR3 DNA, CDR3 protein. D genes are given only for firm matches. Not all rows give a size; the values are once, few, many and, for expanded clones, a class.

abundance: .
v_gene: TRBV4-3
len: 15
d_gene: TRBD1
j_gene: TRBJ1-1
CDR3nt: TGCGCCAGCAGCGCCGGGACAGGGGGTTTCACTGAAGCTTTCTTT
CDR3aa: CASSAGTGGFTEAFF

abundance: .
v_gene: TRBV7-6
len: 13
d_gene: .
j_gene: TRBJ2-5
CDR3nt: TGTGCCAGCCGCTACGGTAGTTCGGAGACCCAGTACTTC
CDR3aa: CASRYGSSETQYF

abundance: .
v_gene: TRBV7-9
len: 15
d_gene: TRBD1
j_gene: TRBJ1-2
CDR3nt: TGTGCCAGCAGCCCGATCCCGACAGGGGCCTATGGCTACACCTTC
CDR3aa: CASSPIPTGAYGYTF

abundance: few
v_gene: TRBV12-3/TRBV12-4
len: 15
d_gene: TRBD2
j_gene: TRBJ2-1
CDR3nt: TGTGCCAGCAGACTTAGCGGGAGGGAAAACAATGAGCAGTTCTTC
CDR3aa: CASRLSGRENNEQFF

abundance: .
v_gene: TRBV30
len: 13
d_gene: .
j_gene: TRBJ1-5
CDR3nt: TGTGCCTGGAGTCGGGATCGCAATCAGCCCCAGCATTTT
CDR3aa: CAWSRDRNQPQHF

abundance: few
v_gene: TRBV9
len: 15
d_gene: TRBD1
j_gene: TRBJ2-7
CDR3nt: TGTGCCAGCAGCGTAGTAGGGGGCCCACCCTACGAGCAGTACTTC
CDR3aa: CASSVVGGPPYEQYF

abundance: few
v_gene: TRBV4-3
len: 15
d_gene: TRBD1
j_gene: TRBJ1-6
CDR3nt: TGCGCCAGCAGCCTCGGGACAGGTTATAATTCACCCCTCCACTTT
CDR3aa: CASSLGTGYNSPLHF

abundance: many
v_gene: TRBV7-2
len: 13
d_gene: TRBD1
j_gene: TRBJ1-2
CDR3nt: TGTGCCAGCAGCTTACAGGGGGTGGTTGGCTACACCTTC
CDR3aa: CASSLQGVVGYTF

abundance: .
v_gene: TRBV5-1
len: 16
d_gene: .
j_gene: TRBJ1-5
CDR3nt: TGCGCCAGCAGCTTGGCCCCTCGATCCAACAATCAGCCCCAGCATTTT
CDR3aa: CASSLAPRSNNQPQHF

abundance: .
v_gene: TRBV18
len: 15
d_gene: TRBD2
j_gene: TRBJ2-7
CDR3nt: TGTGCCAGCTCACCCCTAGCGGGGGGGCTCGACGAGCAGTACTTC
CDR3aa: CASSPLAGGLDEQYF

abundance: .
v_gene: TRBV29-1
len: 15
d_gene: .
j_gene: TRBJ2-1
CDR3nt: TGCAGCGTTGAAGTGGGAATGGGTGAGGCGGATGAGCAGTTCTTC
CDR3aa: CSVEVGMGEADEQFF

abundance: .
v_gene: TRBV29-1
len: 12
d_gene: .
j_gene: TRBJ1-1
CDR3nt: TGCAGCGCCTCTGAGGTGGACCCTGGGGCTTTCTTT
CDR3aa: CSASEVDPGAFF

abundance: .
v_gene: TRBV20-1
len: 14
d_gene: .
j_gene: TRBJ1-2
CDR3nt: TGCAGTGCTCCAGAGGACGGATCTAACTATGGCTACACCTTC
CDR3aa: CSAPEDGSNYGYTF

abundance: few
v_gene: TRBV4-1
len: 16
d_gene: TRBD1
j_gene: TRBJ2-5
CDR3nt: TGCGCCAGCAGCCAAGATCAAACAGGGGGCTTAGAGACCCAGTACTTC
CDR3aa: CASSQDQTGGLETQYF

abundance: .
v_gene: TRBV5-6
len: 16
d_gene: TRBD1
j_gene: TRBJ1-1
CDR3nt: TGTGCCAGCAGCTTCAGACCTTCGACAGGGTCGGCTGAAGCTTTCTTT
CDR3aa: CASSFRPSTGSAEAFF

abundance: .
v_gene: TRBV7-8
len: 13
d_gene: .
j_gene: TRBJ2-2
CDR3nt: TGTGCCAGCAGCCCAAGTTGGGCCGGGGAGCTGTTTTTT
CDR3aa: CASSPSWAGELFF

abundance: .
v_gene: TRBV18
len: 15
d_gene: TRBD2
j_gene: TRBJ2-1
CDR3nt: TGTGCCAGCTCACCGCCTATGACTAGCGCCAATGAGCAGTTCTTC
CDR3aa: CASSPPMTSANEQFF

abundance: .
v_gene: TRBV19
len: 15
d_gene: .
j_gene: TRBJ2-2
CDR3nt: TGTGCCAGTAGCGTGCTGGATAGCAACACCGGGGAGCTGTTTTTT
CDR3aa: CASSVLDSNTGELFF

abundance: .
v_gene: TRBV3-1
len: 16
d_gene: TRBD2
j_gene: TRBJ2-5
CDR3nt: TGTGCCAGCAGCCAAGTAGGGCTAGCGGATCAAGAGACCCAGTACTTC
CDR3aa: CASSQVGLADQETQYF

abundance: few
v_gene: TRBV11-3
len: 14
d_gene: .
j_gene: TRBJ2-1
CDR3nt: TGTGCCAGCAGCCTTCTCGGGACTTCCAATGAGCAGTTCTTC
CDR3aa: CASSLLGTSNEQFF

abundance: few
v_gene: TRBV18
len: 16
d_gene: .
j_gene: TRBJ2-3
CDR3nt: TGTGCCAGCGCTTCCAGCGCCCAGCGGAGCACAGATACGCAGTATTTT
CDR3aa: CASASSAQRSTDTQYF

abundance: .
v_gene: TRBV6-6
len: 15
d_gene: .
j_gene: TRBJ1-6
CDR3nt: TGTGCCAACCCCTACAAGTTGGGCAGGAATTCACCCCTCCACTTT
CDR3aa: CANPYKLGRNSPLHF